This TCR beta chain was captured by sequencing in a study of persistence of HIV-infected CD4 T cells. The study, taken as a whole, reports: TCRbeta richness was lower in CMV- and Gag-responding cells than in anti-CD3/anti-CD28-responding cells.

This clone was observed a single time. Its antigen is undetermined. The junction had 12 bases not matched to a gene; V was cut back by 3 bases and J by 4 bases. The CDR3 is 17 residues long. The germline V gene encodes CDR1 SGDLS and CDR2 YYNGEE. The libraries were made with immunoSEQ version 4 in survey mode. Profiling relied on immunoSEQ multiplex PCR, and the TCRdb table lists in-frame clones only, not all of them. The data hold fewer than 30,000 clones, with around 80% observed a single time. Stimulation used approximately 9.1 ug/mL lysate from CMV-infected fibroblasts. CD40L/CD69 double-negative CD45RO-high memory CD4+ T cells were collected.

V and J are TRBV9 and TRBJ2-3, with 9 bases identical to TRBD1. Material: CD4+ T cells sorted from PBMCs after roughly 18-hour stimulation, obtained from a patient who received antiretroviral therapy. This sequence originates from an adult man with HIV who was CMV-seropositive. The CDR3 bases are TGTGCCAGCAGCGCCAACAACAGGGGGCAATTCGCAGATACGCAGTATTTT. It is translated as CASSANNRGQFADTQYF.